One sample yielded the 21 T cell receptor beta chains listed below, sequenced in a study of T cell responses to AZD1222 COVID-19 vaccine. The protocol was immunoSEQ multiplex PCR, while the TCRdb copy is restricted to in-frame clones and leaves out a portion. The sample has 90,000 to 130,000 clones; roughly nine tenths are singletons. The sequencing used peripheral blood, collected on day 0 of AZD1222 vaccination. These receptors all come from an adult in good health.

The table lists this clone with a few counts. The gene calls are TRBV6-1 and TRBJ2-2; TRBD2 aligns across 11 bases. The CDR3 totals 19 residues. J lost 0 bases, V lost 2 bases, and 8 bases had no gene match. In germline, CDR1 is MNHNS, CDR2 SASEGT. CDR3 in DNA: TGTGCCAGCAGTGAAACGGAACTAGCGGGGGATACGAACACCGGGGAGCTGTTTTTT. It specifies CASSETELAGDTNTGELFF.

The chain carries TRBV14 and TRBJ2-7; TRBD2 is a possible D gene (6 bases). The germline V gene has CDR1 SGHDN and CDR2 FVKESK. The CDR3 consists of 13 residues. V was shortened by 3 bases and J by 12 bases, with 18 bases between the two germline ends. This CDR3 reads CASSQAVGGVSYF. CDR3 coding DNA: TGTGCCAGCAGCCAGGCCGTGGGGGGAGTTTCGTACTTC.

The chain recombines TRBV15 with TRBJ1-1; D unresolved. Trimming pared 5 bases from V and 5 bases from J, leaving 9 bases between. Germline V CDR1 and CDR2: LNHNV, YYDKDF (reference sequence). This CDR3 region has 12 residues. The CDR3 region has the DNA TGTGCCACCAGCCAACGTGGGACTGAAGCTTTCTTT. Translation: CATSQRGTEAFF.

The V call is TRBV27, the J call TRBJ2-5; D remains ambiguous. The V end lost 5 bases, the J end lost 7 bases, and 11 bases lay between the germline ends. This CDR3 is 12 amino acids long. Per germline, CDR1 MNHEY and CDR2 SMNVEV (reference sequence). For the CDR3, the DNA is TGTGCCAGCAGTCCCCACATGGGGACCCAGTACTTC. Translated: CASSPHMGTQYF.

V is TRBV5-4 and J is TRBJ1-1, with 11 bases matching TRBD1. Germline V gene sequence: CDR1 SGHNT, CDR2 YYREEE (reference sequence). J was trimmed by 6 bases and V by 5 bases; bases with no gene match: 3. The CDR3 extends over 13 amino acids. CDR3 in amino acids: CASSRDRGAEAFF. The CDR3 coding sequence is TGTGCCAGCAGTCGGGACAGGGGGGCTGAAGCTTTCTTT.

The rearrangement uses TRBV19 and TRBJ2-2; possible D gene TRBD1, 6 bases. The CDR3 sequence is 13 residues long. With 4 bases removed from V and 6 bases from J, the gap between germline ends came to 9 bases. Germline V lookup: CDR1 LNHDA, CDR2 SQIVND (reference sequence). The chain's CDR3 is CASSNRAAGELFF. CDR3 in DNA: TGTGCCAGTAGTAACAGGGCGGCCGGGGAGCTGTTTTTT. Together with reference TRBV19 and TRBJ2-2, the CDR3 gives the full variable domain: DGGITQSPKYLFRKEGQNVTLSCEQNLNHDAMYWYRQDPGQGLRLIYYSQIVNDFQKGDIAEGYSVSREKKESFPLTVTSAQKNPTAFYLCASSNRAAGELFFGEGSRLTVL.

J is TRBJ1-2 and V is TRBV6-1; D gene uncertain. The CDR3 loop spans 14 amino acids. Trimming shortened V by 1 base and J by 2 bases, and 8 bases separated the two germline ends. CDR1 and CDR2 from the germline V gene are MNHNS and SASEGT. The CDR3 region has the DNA TGTGCCAGCAGTGAAGGGGGAGTCAACTATGGCTACACCTTC. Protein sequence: CASSEGGVNYGYTF.

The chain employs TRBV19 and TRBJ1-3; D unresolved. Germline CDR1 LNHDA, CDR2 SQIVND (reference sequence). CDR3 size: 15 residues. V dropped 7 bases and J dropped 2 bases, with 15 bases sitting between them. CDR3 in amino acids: CASTQGKMPGNTIYF. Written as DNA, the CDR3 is TGTGCCAGTACCCAAGGCAAAATGCCTGGAAACACCATATATTTT.

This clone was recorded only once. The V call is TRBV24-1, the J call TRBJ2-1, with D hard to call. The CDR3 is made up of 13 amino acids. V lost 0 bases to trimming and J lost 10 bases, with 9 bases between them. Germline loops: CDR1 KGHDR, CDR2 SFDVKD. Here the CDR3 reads CATSDLLLREQFF. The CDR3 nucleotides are TGTGCCACCAGTGATTTGCTCCTGAGGGAGCAGTTCTTC.

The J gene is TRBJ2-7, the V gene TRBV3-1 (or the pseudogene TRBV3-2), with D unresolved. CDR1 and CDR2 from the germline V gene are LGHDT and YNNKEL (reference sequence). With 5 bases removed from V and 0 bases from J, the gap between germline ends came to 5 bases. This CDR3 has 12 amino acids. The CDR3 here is CASSYSSYEQYF. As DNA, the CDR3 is TGTGCCAGCAGCTATAGCTCCTACGAGCAGTACTTC.

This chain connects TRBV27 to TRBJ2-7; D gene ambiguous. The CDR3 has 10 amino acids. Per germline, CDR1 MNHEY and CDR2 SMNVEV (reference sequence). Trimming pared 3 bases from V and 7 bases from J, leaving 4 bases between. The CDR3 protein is CASSLREQYF. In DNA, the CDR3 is TGTGCCAGCAGTTTGAGGGAGCAGTACTTC.

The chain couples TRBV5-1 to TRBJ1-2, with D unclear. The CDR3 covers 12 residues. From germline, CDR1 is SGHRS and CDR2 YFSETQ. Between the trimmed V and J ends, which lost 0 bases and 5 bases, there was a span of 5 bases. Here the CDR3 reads CASSLDQYGYTF. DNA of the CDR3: TGCGCCAGCAGCTTGGATCAGTATGGCTACACCTTC.

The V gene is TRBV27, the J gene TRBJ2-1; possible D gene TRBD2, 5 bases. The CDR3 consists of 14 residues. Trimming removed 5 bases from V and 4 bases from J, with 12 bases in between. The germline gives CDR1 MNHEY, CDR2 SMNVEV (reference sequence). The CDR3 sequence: CASSKLAQYNEQFF. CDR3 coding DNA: TGTGCCAGCAGTAAGCTAGCACAATACAATGAGCAGTTCTTC.

CDR3 sequence (DNA): TGTGCCTGGAATAGAGGTCGTCAGCCCCAGCATTTT. Its protein product is CAWNRGRQPQHF. The chain employs TRBV30 and TRBJ1-5; D remains unclear. V gave up 4 bases and J gave up 6 bases, with 10 bases separating them. CDR1 is GTSNPN, CDR2 SVGIG, per germline (reference sequence). The CDR3 is made up of 12 amino acids.

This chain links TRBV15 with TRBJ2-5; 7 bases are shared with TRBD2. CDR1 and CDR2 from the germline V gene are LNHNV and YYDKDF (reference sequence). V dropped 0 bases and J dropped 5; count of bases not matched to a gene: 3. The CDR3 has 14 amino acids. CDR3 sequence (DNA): TGTGCCACCAGCAGAGATGTGGGGGGGGAGACCCAGTACTTC. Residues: CATSRDVGGETQYF.

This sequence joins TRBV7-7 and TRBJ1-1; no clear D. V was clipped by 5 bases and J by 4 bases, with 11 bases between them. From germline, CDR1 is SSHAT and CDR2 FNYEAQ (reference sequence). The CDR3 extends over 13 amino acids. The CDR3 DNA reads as TGTGCCAGCAGCCCCCGCGAAGGCACTGAAGCTTTCTTT. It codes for CASSPREGTEAFF.

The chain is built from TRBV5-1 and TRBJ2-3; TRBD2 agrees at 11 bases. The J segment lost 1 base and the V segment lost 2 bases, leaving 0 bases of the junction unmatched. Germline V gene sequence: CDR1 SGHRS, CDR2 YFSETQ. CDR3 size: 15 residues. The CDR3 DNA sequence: TGCGCCAGCAGCTTTAGCGGGAGGGGCACAGATACGCAGTATTTT. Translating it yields CASSFSGRGTDTQYF.

The CDR3 spells CASSLGGEGFSRPEKLFF. CDR3 nucleotides: TGTGCCAGCAGCTTAGGTGGAGAGGGTTTCAGCCGCCCTGAAAAACTGTTTTTT. The V gene is TRBV7-8, the J gene TRBJ1-4; no firm D call. The V gene lost 1 base and the J gene lost 7 bases, with 22 bases spanning the gap. Germline V gene lookup returns CDR1 SGHVS and CDR2 FQNEAQ. The CDR3 has 18 amino acids. The entire variable domain, with the rest obtained from reference TRBV7-8 and TRBJ1-4, is as follows: GAGVSQSPRYKVAKRGQDVALRCDPISGHVSLFWYQQALGQGPEFLTYFQNEAQLDKSGLPSDRFFAERPEGSVSTLKIQRTQQEDSAVYLCASSLGGEGFSRPEKLFFGSGTQLSVL.

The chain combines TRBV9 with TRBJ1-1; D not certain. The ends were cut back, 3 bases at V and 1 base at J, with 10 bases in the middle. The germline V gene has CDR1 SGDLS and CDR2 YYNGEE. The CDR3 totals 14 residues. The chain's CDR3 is CASSADAGNTEAFF. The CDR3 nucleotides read TGTGCCAGCAGCGCGGATGCGGGGAACACTGAAGCTTTCTTT.

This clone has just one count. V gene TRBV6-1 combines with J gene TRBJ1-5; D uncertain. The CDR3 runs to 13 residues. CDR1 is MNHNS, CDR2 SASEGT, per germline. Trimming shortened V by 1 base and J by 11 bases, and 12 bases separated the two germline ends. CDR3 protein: CASSEERGEAQHF. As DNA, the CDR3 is TGTGCCAGCAGTGAAGAACGAGGAGAGGCCCAGCATTTT.

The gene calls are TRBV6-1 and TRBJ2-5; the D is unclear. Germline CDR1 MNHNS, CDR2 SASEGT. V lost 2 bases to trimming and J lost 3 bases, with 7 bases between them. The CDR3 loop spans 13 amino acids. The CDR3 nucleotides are TGTGCCAGCAGTGAACTAAGAAAAGAGACCCAGTACTTC. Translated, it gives CASSELRKETQYF.